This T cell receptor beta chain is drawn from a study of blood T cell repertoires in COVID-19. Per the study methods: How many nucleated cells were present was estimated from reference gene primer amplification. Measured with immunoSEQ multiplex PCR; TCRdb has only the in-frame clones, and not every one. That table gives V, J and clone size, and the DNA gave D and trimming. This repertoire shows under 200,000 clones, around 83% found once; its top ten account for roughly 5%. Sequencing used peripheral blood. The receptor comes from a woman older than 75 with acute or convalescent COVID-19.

The CDR3 DNA sequence: TGTGCCACCAGCAGAGATAGCGGCCGGGATACGCAGTATTTT. Residues: CATSRDSGRDTQYF. V gene TRBV15 combines with J gene TRBJ2-3; a possible D gene is TRBD2 (6 bases). The germline V and J ends were trimmed by 0 bases and 6 bases, with 10 bases remaining between them. CDR1 and CDR2 from the germline V gene are LNHNV and YYDKDF (reference sequence). The CDR3 is 14 residues long. The full variable domain, its missing parts supplied by reference TRBV15 and TRBJ2-3, is DAMVIQNPRYQVTQFGKPVTLSCSQTLNHNVMYWYQQKSSQAPKLLFHYYDKDFNNEADTPDNFQSRRPNTSFCFLDIRSPGLGDTAMYLCATSRDSGRDTQYFGPGTRLTVL.